This T cell receptor (beta chain) stems from a study of blood T cell repertoires in COVID-19. Overall study: The samples span acute and convalescent COVID-19 from the United States, Italy and Spain. The analysed material was cDNA or gDNA that came from T cells, B-cell-depleted T cells, or PBMCs.

In the original analysis: Nucleated cell counts were estimated from reference gene primer amplification. The repertoire was sequenced with immunoSEQ multiplex PCR; TCRdb's copy has only in-frame clones and lacks some. D and trimming were read from the DNA, whereas the V and J calls and clone size are those reported in that table. The sample includes approximately 140,000 clones, roughly 84% of them seen just once. Unmatched junction bases numbered 11, after V lost 9 bases and J lost 0 bases. The CDR3 contains 17 residues. CDR1 is LNHDA, CDR2 SQIVND, per germline (reference sequence). The clonotype comes from a woman in her fifties or sixties with acute or convalescent COVID-19. J is TRBJ2-1 and V is TRBV19; TRBD2 matches 10 bases. Sequencing was done on a sample of peripheral blood. CDR3 sequence (DNA): TGTGCCAGCGCCCTACTAGCGGGGACCAGCTCCTACAATGAGCAGTTCTTC. Its translation: CASALLAGTSSYNEQFF.